This TCR beta chain was recovered during a study of blood T cell repertoires in COVID-19. The ends lost 8 bases at V and 5 bases at J; junction bases unmatched: 11. Germline V CDR1 and CDR2: SNHLY, FYNNEI. The CDR3 has 15 amino acids. Measured with immunoSEQ multiplex PCR; TCRdb has only the in-frame clones, and not every one. The repertoire holds approximately 260,000 clones, approximately 86% seen once, with around 3.6% in the top ten. Sequenced sample: peripheral blood. The chain combines TRBV2 with TRBJ1-5, with 8 bases that match TRBD1. This sequence originates from a man aged 18-30 years with active or convalescent COVID-19. The CDR3 coding sequence is TGTGCCAGCGGAGGGGAGGCAGGGGGCTATCAGCCCCAGCATTTT. It translates to CASGGEAGGYQPQHF.